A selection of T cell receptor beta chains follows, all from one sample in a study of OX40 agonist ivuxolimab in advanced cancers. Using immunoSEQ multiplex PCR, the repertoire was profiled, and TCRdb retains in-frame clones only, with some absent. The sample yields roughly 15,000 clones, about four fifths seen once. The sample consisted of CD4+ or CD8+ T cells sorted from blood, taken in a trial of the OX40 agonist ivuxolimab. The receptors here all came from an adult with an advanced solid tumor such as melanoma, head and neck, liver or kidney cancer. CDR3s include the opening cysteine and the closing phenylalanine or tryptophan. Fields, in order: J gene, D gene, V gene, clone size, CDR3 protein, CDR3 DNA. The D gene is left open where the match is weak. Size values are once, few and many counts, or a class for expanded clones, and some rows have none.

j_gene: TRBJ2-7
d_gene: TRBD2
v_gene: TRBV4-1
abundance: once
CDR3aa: CASSRLADYEQYF
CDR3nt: TGCGCCAGCAGCCGACTAGCGGACTACGAGCAGTACTTC

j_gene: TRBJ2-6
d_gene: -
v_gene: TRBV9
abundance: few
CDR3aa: CASSASGANVLTF
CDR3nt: TGTGCCAGCAGCGCGAGTGGGGCCAACGTCCTGACTTTC

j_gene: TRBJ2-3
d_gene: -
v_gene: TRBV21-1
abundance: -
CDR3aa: CASSKATASTDTQYF
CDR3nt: TGTGCCAGCAGCAAAGCTACAGCTTCCACAGATACGCAGTATTTT

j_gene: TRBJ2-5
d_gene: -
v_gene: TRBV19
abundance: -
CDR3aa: CASSLPGGTFGTQYF
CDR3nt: TGTGCCAGTAGTCTCCCCGGAGGGACATTTGGGACCCAGTACTTC

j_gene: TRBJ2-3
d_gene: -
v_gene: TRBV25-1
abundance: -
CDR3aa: CATWRDTQYF
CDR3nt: TGTGCCACTTGGAGGGATACGCAGTATTTT

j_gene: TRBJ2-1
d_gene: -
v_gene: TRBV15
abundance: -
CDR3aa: CATSRGSADEQFF
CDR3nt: TGTGCCACCAGCAGAGGTTCGGCGGATGAGCAGTTCTTC

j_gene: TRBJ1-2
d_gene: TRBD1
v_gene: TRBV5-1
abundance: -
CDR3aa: CASSLEVTGVNYGYTF
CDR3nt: TGCGCCAGCAGCTTGGAGGTCACAGGGGTTAACTATGGCTACACCTTC

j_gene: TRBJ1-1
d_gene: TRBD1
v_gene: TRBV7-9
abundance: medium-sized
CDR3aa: CASSPGQGATEAFF
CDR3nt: TGTGCCAGCAGCCCAGGACAGGGGGCCACTGAAGCTTTCTTT

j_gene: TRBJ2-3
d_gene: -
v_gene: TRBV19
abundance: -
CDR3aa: CASSSGTDTQYF
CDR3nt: TGTGCCAGTAGTAGCGGCACAGATACGCAGTATTTT

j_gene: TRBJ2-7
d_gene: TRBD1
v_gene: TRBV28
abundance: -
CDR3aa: CASSSRDSSYEQYF
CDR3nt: TGTGCCAGCAGCAGCAGGGACAGTTCCTACGAGCAGTACTTC

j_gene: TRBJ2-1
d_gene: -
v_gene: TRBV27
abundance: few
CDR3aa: CASSSPGEREQFF
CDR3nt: TGTGCCAGCAGTTCCCCTGGGGAGCGTGAGCAGTTCTTC

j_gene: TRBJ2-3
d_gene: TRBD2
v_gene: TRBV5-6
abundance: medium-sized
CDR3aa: CASSPSGRRTQYF
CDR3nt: TGTGCCAGCAGCCCTAGCGGGAGGAGGACGCAGTATTTT

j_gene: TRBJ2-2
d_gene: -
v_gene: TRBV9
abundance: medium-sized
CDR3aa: CASSANPGGETNTGELFF
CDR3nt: TGTGCCAGCAGCGCGAACCCGGGCGGGGAAACGAACACCGGGGAGCTGTTTTTT

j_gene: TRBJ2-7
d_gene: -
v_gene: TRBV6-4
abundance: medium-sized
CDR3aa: CASSDSASGEQYF
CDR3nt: TGTGCCAGCAGTGACTCTGCATCGGGCGAGCAGTACTTC

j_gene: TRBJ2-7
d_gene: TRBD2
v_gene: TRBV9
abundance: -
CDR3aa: CASSTGGASGGLYEQYF
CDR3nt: TGTGCCAGCAGCACGGGCGGCGCTAGCGGGGGACTCTACGAGCAGTACTTC

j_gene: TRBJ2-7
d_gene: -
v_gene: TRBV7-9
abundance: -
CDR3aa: CASSPANEQYF
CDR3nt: TGTGCCAGCAGCCCCGCTAACGAGCAGTACTTC

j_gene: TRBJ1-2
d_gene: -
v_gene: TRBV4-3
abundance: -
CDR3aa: CASSQALSYGYTF
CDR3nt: TGCGCCAGCAGCCAAGCGCTCAGTTATGGCTACACCTTC

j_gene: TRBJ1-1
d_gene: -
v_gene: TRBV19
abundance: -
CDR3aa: CASSMGLTEAFF
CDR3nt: TGTGCCAGTAGTATGGGTCTGACTGAAGCTTTCTTT

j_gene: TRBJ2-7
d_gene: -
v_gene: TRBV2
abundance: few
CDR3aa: CASSEAPGSGEQYF
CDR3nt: TGTGCCAGCAGCGAAGCACCCGGTTCGGGAGAGCAGTACTTC

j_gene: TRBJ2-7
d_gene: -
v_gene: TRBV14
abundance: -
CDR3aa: CASSQGQFSYEQYF
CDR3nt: TGTGCCAGCAGCCAAGGACAGTTCTCCTACGAGCAGTACTTC

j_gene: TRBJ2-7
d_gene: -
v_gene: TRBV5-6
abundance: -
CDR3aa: CASSLGQGNYEQYF
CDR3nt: TGTGCCAGCAGCTTGGGGCAGGGAAACTACGAGCAGTACTTC

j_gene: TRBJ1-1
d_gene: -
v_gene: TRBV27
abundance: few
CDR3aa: CASGPLGISRNTEAFF
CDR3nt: TGTGCCAGCGGCCCATTGGGGATTTCCCGGAACACTGAAGCTTTCTTT

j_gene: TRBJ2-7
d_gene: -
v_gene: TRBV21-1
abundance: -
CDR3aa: CASSPGKKYYEQYF
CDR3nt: TGTGCCAGCAGCCCAGGGAAAAAATACTACGAGCAGTACTTC

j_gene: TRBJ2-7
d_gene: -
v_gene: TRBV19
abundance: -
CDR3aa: CASSIGPTYEQYF
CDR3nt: TGTGCCAGTAGTATAGGCCCCACCTACGAGCAGTACTTC

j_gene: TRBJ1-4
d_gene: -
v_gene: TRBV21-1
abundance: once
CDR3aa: CASSPWDTSKLFF
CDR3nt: TGTGCCAGCAGCCCCTGGGACACGTCAAAACTGTTTTTT

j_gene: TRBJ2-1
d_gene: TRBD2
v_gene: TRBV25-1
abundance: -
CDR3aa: CASSPYSGLADEQFF
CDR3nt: TGTGCCAGCAGTCCGTATTCGGGACTAGCGGATGAGCAGTTCTTC

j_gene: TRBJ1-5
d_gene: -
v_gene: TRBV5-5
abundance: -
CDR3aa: CASSLLDMNQPQHF
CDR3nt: TGTGCCAGCAGCTTGTTAGATATGAATCAGCCCCAGCATTTT

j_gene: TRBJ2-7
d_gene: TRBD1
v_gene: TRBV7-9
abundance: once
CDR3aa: CASSSAGTGTSYEQYF
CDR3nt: TGTGCCAGCAGCTCAGCCGGGACAGGGACTTCCTACGAGCAGTACTTC

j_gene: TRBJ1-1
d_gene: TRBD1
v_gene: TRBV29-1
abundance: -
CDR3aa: CSVARQGSEAFF
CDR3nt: TGCAGCGTCGCTCGACAGGGTTCTGAAGCTTTCTTT

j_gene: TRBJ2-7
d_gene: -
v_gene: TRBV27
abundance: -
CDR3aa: CASSPDQRLSYEQYF
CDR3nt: TGTGCCAGCAGTCCTGACCAGCGGCTATCCTACGAGCAGTACTTC

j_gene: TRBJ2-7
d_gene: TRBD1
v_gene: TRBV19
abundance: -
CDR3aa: CASSKGTGGFYEQYF
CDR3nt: TGTGCCAGTAGTAAAGGGACAGGGGGCTTCTACGAGCAGTACTTC

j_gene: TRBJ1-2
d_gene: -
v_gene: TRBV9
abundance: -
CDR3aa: CASSGNPYGYTF
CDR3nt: TGTGCCAGCAGCGGGAACCCCTATGGCTACACCTTC

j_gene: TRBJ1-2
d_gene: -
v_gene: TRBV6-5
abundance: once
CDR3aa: CASSPLGPNYGYTF
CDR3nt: TGTGCCAGCAGTCCTCTGGGACCTAACTATGGCTACACCTTC

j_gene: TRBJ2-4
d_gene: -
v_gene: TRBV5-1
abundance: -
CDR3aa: CASSFEGQGNIQYF
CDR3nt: TGCGCCAGCAGCTTCGAGGGGCAGGGAAACATTCAGTACTTC

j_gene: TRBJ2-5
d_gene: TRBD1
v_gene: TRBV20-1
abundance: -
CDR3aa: CSAGQGRPQYF
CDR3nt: TGCAGTGCTGGACAGGGTAGGCCCCAGTACTTC

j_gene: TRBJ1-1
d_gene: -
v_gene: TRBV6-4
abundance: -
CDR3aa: CASSYDRNTEAFF
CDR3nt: TGTGCCAGCAGTTACGACAGGAACACTGAAGCTTTCTTT